This passage covers 25 T cell receptor beta chains from one sample sequenced in a study of human T cells and chemical hapten exposure. The time point is: patch test 1, 2 weeks after DPC sensitization. The treatment was: therapeutic diphenylcyclopropenone sensitization with weekly scalp DPC. MiXCR, applied by TCRdb to the RACE reads, yields one record per CDR3 protein. The sample yields 180,000 or so distinct CDR3 sequences, 14% seen once. Sequenced material: whole blood, taken in connection with sensitization to the hapten diphenylcyclopropenone (DPC). Receptors were obtained from a woman aged 30 to 39 with alopecia areata. Some clones in this sample may be carry-over from other donors' samples.

This clonotype has just a few counts. The chain is built from TRBV19 and TRBJ2-7; 7 bases line up with TRBD1. The germline V gene has CDR1 LNHDA and CDR2 SQIVND (reference sequence). This CDR3 is 13 amino acids long. V trimming: 4 bases; J trimming: 6 bases; junction bases outside the gene matches: 6. In DNA form, the CDR3 reads TGTGCCAGTAGTAACGGCAGGGGGTCCGAGCAGTACTTC. Translation: CASSNGRGSEQYF.

This rearrangement joins TRBV20-1 to TRBJ2-3; the D is unclear. The germline V gene has CDR1 DFQATT and CDR2 SNEGSKA (reference sequence). Between the trimmed V and J ends, which lost 4 bases and 4 bases, there was a span of 9 bases. This CDR3 has 12 amino acids. CDR3 DNA sequence: TGCAGTGCTACGTCCCCAGCAGATACGCAGTATTTT. Its protein product is CSATSPADTQYF.

This clonotype was observed a handful of times. The chain couples TRBV10-3 to TRBJ2-3; 10 positions match TRBD1. This CDR3 contains 18 residues. Germline V gene data show CDR1 as ENHRY and CDR2 as SYGVKD. V lost 6 bases and J lost 8; bases outside the gene matches: 20. The CDR3 DNA sequence: TGTGCCATCAGCCGAAGCGCGACAGGGGGCGGTCGTCCAGGTACGCAGTATTTT. This encodes CAISRSATGGGRPGTQYF.

This clonotype was observed a handful of times. V gene TRBV18 combines with J gene TRBJ2-1; D might be TRBD1 (6 bases). Germline V gives CDR1 KGHSH, CDR2 LQKENI. Between the trimmed V and J ends, which lost 9 bases and 0 bases, there was a span of 9 bases. This CDR3 spans 13 amino acids. The CDR3 DNA reads as TGTGCCAGTAAGGACAGCTCCTACAATGAGCAGTTCTTC. Residues: CASKDSSYNEQFF.

In its sample, this clonotype was seen a few times. This chain uses TRBV7-9 with TRBJ2-4; 7 bases align to TRBD1. The CDR3 covers 17 residues. J was trimmed by 1 base and V by 2 bases; bases with no gene match: 8. Germline loops: CDR1 SEHNR, CDR2 FQNEAQ (reference sequence). The CDR3 DNA is TGTGCCAGCAGCTTATATAAGGGGGCCGAGGCCAAAAACATTCAGTACTTC. Protein sequence: CASSLYKGAEAKNIQYF.

The rearrangement uses TRBV5-1 and TRBJ2-1; D unclear. The CDR3 runs to 15 residues. V was shortened by 1 base and J by 0 bases, with 8 bases between the two germline ends. The germline V gene has CDR1 SGHRS and CDR2 YFSETQ. The CDR3 is CASSLLTSSYNEQFF. In DNA, the CDR3 is TGCGCCAGCAGCTTGCTTACCAGCTCCTACAATGAGCAGTTCTTC.

V is TRBV29-1 and J is TRBJ2-2; maybe TRBD2 (8 bases). The CDR3 spans 16 residues. Germline V gene lookup returns CDR1 SQVTM and CDR2 ANQGSEA. The V end lost 6 bases, the J end lost 0 bases, and 17 bases lay between the germline ends. The CDR3 DNA sequence: TGCAGCGTAGCGGGGGTTGGGACAGCGAACACCGGGGAGCTGTTTTTT. It specifies CSVAGVGTANTGELFF.

V is TRBV6-5 and J is TRBJ2-3, with TRBD1 matching 10 bases. Germline V CDR1 and CDR2: MNHEY, SVGAGI. The CDR3 has 15 amino acids. The J segment lost 5 bases and the V segment lost 5 bases, leaving 7 bases of the junction unmatched. In DNA, the CDR3 is TGTGCCAGCAGTGGTAGGGACAGGGGTGTAGATACGCAGTATTTT. Encoded protein: CASSGRDRGVDTQYF.

This clonotype was detected once. V is TRBV28 and J is TRBJ1-3; a weak D match, TRBD1 (5 bases). Germline values: CDR1 MDHEN, CDR2 SYDVKM. The CDR3 contains 16 residues. Deletions cut 5 bases from V and 3 bases from J, with 17 bases between. The CDR3 here is CASSRLFRDGGNTIYF. CDR3 DNA: TGTGCCAGCAGTCGACTTTTCCGGGACGGTGGAAACACCATATATTTT.

This clonotype was detected many times. CDR3 nucleotides: TGTGCCAGCAGACCCCGAAGGGGCGCGATGAATGAGCAGTTCTTC. This sequence encodes CASRPRRGAMNEQFF. The chain couples TRBV7-2 to TRBJ2-1; maybe TRBD1 (5 bases). Germline CDR1 reads SGHTA; CDR2 reads FQGNSA. The CDR3 is made up of 15 amino acids. Deletions cut 6 bases from V and 7 bases from J, with 19 bases between.

Only a few counts were recorded for this clonotype. The chain joins TRBV12-3 or TRBV12-4 to TRBJ2-4; 12 nucleotides agree with TRBD2. Losses at the gene ends were 6 bases for V and 1 base for J; bases not matched to a gene: 10. The CDR3 length is 18 residues. The CDR3 here is CASSPRLAGVRAKNIQYF. The DNA of the CDR3 is TGTGCCAGCAGCCCAAGACTAGCGGGAGTTCGTGCCAAAAACATTCAGTACTTC.

The chain uses TRBV4-1 and TRBJ2-1; 7 bases match TRBD2. The J segment lost 8 bases and the V segment lost 2 bases, leaving 9 bases of the junction unmatched. The CDR3 sequence is 15 residues long. Per the germline V gene, CDR1 is MGHRA and CDR2 is YSYEKL. The CDR3 loop is CASSQREGVGHEQFF. The CDR3 nucleotides are TGCGCCAGCAGCCAAAGGGAGGGAGTCGGCCATGAGCAGTTCTTC.

The sample holds a few counts of this clonotype. The chain recombines TRBV20-1 with TRBJ2-7; 11 nucleotides agree with TRBD2. This CDR3 has 15 amino acids. V dropped 1 base and J dropped 3; count of bases not matched to a gene: 5. Germline values: CDR1 DFQATT, CDR2 SNEGSKA (reference sequence). The CDR3 region has the DNA TGCAGTGCTAGAGGACTAGCGGGAACCCTCTACGAGCAGTACTTC. It is translated as CSARGLAGTLYEQYF.

This clonotype was seen a few times. V is TRBV3-1 and J is TRBJ2-3, with D possibly TRBD2 on 6 matching bases. CDR3 length: 16 residues. Looked up from germline, CDR1 is LGHDT and CDR2 is YNNKEL (reference sequence). V lost 4 bases to trimming and J lost 4 bases, with 18 bases between them. The CDR3 nucleotides read TGTGCCAGCAGCCGGAACTACGGGAGTACCCCAGATACGCAGTATTTT. Protein product: CASSRNYGSTPDTQYF.

This chain uses TRBV9 with TRBJ2-1, with TRBD2 matching 9 bases. V dropped 4 bases and J dropped 8; count of bases not matched to a gene: 7. The germline V gene has CDR1 SGDLS and CDR2 YYNGEE. There are 14 residues in the CDR3. CDR3 DNA: TGTGCCAGCAGCCTTAGCGGGGGTCTGTATGAGCAGTTCTTC. This gives the protein CASSLSGGLYEQFF.

CDR3 sequence: CASSWAGHGRHSPLHF. CDR3 bases: TGTGCCAGTTCATGGGCGGGACATGGGCGGCATTCACCCCTCCACTTT. The chain carries TRBV19 and TRBJ1-6, with D perhaps matching TRBD1 (6 bases). Trimming removed 8 bases at V and 8 bases at J, with 22 bases between. CDR1 is LNHDA and CDR2 is SQIVND in the germline V gene (reference sequence). The CDR3 loop spans 16 amino acids.

V is TRBV6-5 and J is TRBJ1-1, with 8 positions matching TRBD1. V was pared by 2 bases and J by 3 bases, with 2 bases of the junction left unmatched. This CDR3 contains 14 residues. Per the germline V gene, CDR1 is MNHEY and CDR2 is SVGAGI. CDR3 in DNA: TGTGCCAGCAGTTACGGGGGACAGGACACTGAAGCTTTCTTT. The encoded protein is CASSYGGQDTEAFF.

This clonotype was observed a handful of times. The chain couples TRBV29-1 to TRBJ1-2; 7 bases match TRBD1. J gave up 7 bases and V 7 bases, and 15 bases lay outside the gene matches. The CDR3 length is 14 residues. CDR1 is SQVTM, CDR2 ANQGSEA, per germline. CDR3 loop: CSGAPFEGASGYTF. Written as DNA, the CDR3 is TGCAGCGGGGCCCCTTTTGAGGGGGCTAGTGGCTACACCTTC.

This clonotype has a count of ten or more. The J gene is TRBJ1-5, the V gene TRBV6-6; D uncertain. Germline V gene lookup returns CDR1 MNHNY and CDR2 SVGAGI (reference sequence). With 2 bases removed from V and 4 bases from J, the gap between germline ends came to 9 bases. This CDR3 is built from 14 residues. CDR3 nucleotide sequence: TGTGCCAGCAGTTACGTAAATGCTAATCAGCCCCAGCATTTT. It translates to CASSYVNANQPQHF.

The sample holds many counts of this clonotype. The chain carries TRBV7-8 and TRBJ1-3, with D uncertain. The V gene lost 2 bases and the J gene lost 2 bases, with 4 bases spanning the gap. Germline CDR1 reads SGHVS; CDR2 reads FQNEAQ. This CDR3 is built from 13 residues. CDR3 sequence reads: CASSLITGNTIYF. DNA of the CDR3: TGTGCCAGCAGCTTAATTACTGGAAACACCATATATTTT.

This clonotype was counted only a few times. The V gene is TRBV7-6, the J gene TRBJ2-1; D may be TRBD2 (6 bases). CDR1 is SGHVS and CDR2 is FNYEAQ in the germline V gene. V was pared by 5 bases and J by 4 bases, with 21 bases between. CDR3 length: 17 residues. This CDR3 is CASSQTPSSGIYNEQFF. CDR3 bases: TGTGCCAGCAGCCAAACGCCGAGTAGCGGAATATACAATGAGCAGTTCTTC.

The genes are TRBV7-9 and TRBJ2-1; 12 bases map to TRBD1. Per the germline V gene, CDR1 is SEHNR and CDR2 is FQNEAQ (reference sequence). This CDR3 is built from 16 residues. Losses at the gene ends were 5 bases for V and 10 bases for J; bases not matched to a gene: 12. DNA for the CDR3: TGTGCCAGCAGCCCGAGGGACAGGGGGCGGATGAAGGAGCAGTTCTTC. This encodes CASSPRDRGRMKEQFF. Based on the CDR3 plus reference TRBV7-9 and TRBJ2-1, the full variable domain is DTGVSQNPRHKITKRGQNVTFRCDPISEHNRLYWYRQTLGQGPEFLTYFQNEAQLEKSRLLSDRFSAERPKGSFSTLEIQRTEQGDSAMYLCASSPRDRGRMKEQFFGPGTRLTVL.

This clonotype was seen ten or more times. The chain recombines TRBV19 with TRBJ1-2; D not certain. CDR3 length: 12 amino acids. V was trimmed by 4 bases and J by 3 bases, leaving 6 bases between them. CDR1 is LNHDA and CDR2 is SQIVND in the germline V gene (reference sequence). This CDR3 reads CASSTVDYGYTF. CDR3 nucleotides: TGTGCCAGTAGTACAGTAGACTATGGCTACACCTTC.

This clonotype has more than one count but fewer than ten. The chain is built from TRBV3-2 and TRBJ2-5; TRBD1 is the table's D call, not checked against the DNA. TRBV3-2 is a pseudogene. CDR3 length: 15 residues. DNA of the CDR3: TGTGCCAGCAGCCCCCGGGTAGCGTGTGGAGAGACCCAGTACTTC. It yields the protein CASSPRVACGETQYF.

The CDR3 DNA reads as TGCAGTGCTACCTACGGGGGACCCAAGCCGAACAATGAGCAGTTCTTC. It codes for CSATYGGPKPNNEQFF. The chain uses TRBV20-1 and TRBJ2-1; D might be TRBD2 (6 bases). Deletions cut 4 bases from V and 5 bases from J, with 21 bases between. Germline lookup yields CDR1 DFQATT and CDR2 SNEGSKA (reference sequence). This CDR3 spans 16 amino acids.